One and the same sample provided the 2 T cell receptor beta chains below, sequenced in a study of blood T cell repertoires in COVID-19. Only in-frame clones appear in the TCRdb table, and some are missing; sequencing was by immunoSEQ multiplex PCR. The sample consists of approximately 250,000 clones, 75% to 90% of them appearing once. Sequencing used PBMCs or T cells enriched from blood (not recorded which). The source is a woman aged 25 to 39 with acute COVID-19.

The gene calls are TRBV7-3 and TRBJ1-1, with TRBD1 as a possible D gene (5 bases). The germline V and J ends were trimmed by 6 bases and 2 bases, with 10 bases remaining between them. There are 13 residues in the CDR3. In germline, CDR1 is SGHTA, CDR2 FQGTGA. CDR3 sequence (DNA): TGTGCCAGCAGTCCAGGGCTTAACACTGAAGCTTTCTTT. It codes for CASSPGLNTEAFF.

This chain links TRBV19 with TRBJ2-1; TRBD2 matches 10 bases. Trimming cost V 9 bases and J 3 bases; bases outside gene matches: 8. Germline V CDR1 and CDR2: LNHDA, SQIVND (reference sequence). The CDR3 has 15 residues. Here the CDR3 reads CASALAGEGYNEQFF. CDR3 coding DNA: TGTGCCAGCGCCCTAGCGGGAGAAGGCTACAATGAGCAGTTCTTC. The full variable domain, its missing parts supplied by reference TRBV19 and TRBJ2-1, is DGGITQSPKYLFRKEGQNVTLSCEQNLNHDAMYWYRQDPGQGLRLIYYSQIVNDFQKGDIAEGYSVSREKKESFPLTVTSAQKNPTAFYLCASALAGEGYNEQFFGPGTRLTVL.